This T cell receptor (beta chain) was retrieved from a study of shared clonotypes between healthy human individuals. Overall study results and limits: Researchers sampled blood only, noting tissue repertoires likely differ.

The ends lost 6 bases at V and 6 bases at J; junction bases unmatched: 4. Germline V gene lookup returns CDR1 SGHNT and CDR2 YENEEA. This CDR3 has 13 residues. Details on this clone: Its antigen is currently unknown.

The donor cohort consisted entirely of Caucasian adults residing in Nashville, Tennessee. In the source study's methods: Filtering of immunoSEQ junctional sequences could not match full-length read filtering. TCRdb's table, derived via immunoSEQ multiplex PCR, lists solely in-frame clones and lacks some. That table is the source of V, J and clone size, and D and trimming were worked out from the DNA. The table shows about 1 million clones, with around 82% occurring only once. The chain employs TRBV11-3 and TRBJ2-2; 7 bases agree with TRBD1. The source is a young man in good health. Some clones in this sample may be carry-over from other donors' samples. What was sequenced was memory CD4+ T cells from PBMCs. Subset meaning: CD45RA-negative fraction. The CDR3, as DNA: TGTGCCAGCAGACCACAGGGGTCCGGGGAGCTGTTTTTT. Translated, it gives CASRPQGSGELFF.